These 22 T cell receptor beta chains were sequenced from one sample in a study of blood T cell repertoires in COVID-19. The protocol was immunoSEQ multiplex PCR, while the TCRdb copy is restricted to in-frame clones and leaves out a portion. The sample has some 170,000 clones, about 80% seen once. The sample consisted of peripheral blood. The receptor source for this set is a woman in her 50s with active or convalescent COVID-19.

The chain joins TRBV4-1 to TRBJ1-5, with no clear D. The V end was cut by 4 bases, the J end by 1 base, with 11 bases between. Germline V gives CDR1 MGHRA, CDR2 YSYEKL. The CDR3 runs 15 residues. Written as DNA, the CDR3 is TGCGCCAGCAGCCCACAGTGGGAGAGCAATCAGCCCCAGCATTTT. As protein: CASSPQWESNQPQHF.

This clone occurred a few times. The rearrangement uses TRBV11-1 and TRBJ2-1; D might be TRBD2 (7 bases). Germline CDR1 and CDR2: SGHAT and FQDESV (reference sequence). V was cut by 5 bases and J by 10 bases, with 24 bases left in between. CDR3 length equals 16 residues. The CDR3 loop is CASSQGFGGGPREQFF. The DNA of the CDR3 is TGTGCCAGCAGCCAGGGGTTCGGGGGAGGGCCACGAGAGCAGTTCTTC.

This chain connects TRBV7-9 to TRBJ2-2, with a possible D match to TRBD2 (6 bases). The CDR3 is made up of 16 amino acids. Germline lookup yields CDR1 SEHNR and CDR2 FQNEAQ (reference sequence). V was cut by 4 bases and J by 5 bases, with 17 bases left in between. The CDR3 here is CASSSSGTVRTGELFF. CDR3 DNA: TGTGCCAGCAGCTCGTCCGGGACTGTCAGAACCGGGGAGCTGTTTTTT.

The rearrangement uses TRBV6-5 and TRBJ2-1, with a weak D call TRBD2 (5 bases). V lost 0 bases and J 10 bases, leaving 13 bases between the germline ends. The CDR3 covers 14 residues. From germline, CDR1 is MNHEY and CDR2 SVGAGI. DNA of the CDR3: TGTGCCAGCAGTTACTCGTCCCACTCGGGGGAGCAGTTCTTC. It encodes CASSYSSHSGEQFF.

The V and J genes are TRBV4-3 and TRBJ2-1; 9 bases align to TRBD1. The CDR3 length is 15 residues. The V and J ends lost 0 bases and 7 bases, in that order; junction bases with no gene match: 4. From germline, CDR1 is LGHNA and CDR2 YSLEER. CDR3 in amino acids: CASSQEGQGGNEQFF. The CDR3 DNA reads TGCGCCAGCAGCCAAGAGGGACAGGGAGGTAATGAGCAGTTCTTC.

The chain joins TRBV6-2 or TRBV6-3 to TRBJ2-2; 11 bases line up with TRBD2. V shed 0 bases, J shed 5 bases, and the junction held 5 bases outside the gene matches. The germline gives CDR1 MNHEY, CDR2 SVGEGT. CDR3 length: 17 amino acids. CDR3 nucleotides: TGTGCCAGCAGTTACTCTAGCGGGGGGGCCGATACCGGGGAGCTGTTTTTT. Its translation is CASSYSSGGADTGELFF.

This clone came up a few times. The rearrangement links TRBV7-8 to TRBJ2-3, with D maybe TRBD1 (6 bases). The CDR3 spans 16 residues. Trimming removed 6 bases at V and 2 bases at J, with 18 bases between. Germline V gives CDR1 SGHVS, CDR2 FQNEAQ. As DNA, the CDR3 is TGTGCCAGCAGGAAATTCAGGGGAACCACCACAGATACGCAGTATTTT. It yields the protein CASRKFRGTTTDTQYF.

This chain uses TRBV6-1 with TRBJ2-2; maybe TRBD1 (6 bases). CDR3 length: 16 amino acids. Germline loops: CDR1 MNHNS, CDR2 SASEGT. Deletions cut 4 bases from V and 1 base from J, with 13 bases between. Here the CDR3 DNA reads TGTGCCAGCAGTGTCTTACAGGGCCAGAACACCGGGGAGCTGTTTTTT. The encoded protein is CASSVLQGQNTGELFF.

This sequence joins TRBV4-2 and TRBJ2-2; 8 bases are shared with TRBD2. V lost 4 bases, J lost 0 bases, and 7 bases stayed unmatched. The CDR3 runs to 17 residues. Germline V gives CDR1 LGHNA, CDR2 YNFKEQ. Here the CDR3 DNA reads TGTGCCAGCAGCCGGGGTGAGCGGGGGTCGAACACCGGGGAGCTGTTTTTT. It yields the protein CASSRGERGSNTGELFF.

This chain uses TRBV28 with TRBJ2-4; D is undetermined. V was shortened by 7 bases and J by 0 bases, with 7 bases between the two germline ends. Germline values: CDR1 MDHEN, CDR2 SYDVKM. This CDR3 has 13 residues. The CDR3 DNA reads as TGTGCCAGCACGTCTCCAGCCAAAAACATTCAGTACTTC. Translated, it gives CASTSPAKNIQYF.

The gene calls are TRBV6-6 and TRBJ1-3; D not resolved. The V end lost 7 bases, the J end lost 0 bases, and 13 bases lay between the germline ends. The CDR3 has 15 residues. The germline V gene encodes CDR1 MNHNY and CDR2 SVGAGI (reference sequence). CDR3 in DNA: TGTGCCAGCACCAGAGCCGGGAACTCTGGAAACACCATATATTTT. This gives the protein CASTRAGNSGNTIYF.

CDR3 region: CSASYWTERGTEAFF. The CDR3 nucleotides are TGCAGTGCTAGTTATTGGACAGAGCGGGGCACTGAAGCTTTCTTT. The V and J genes are TRBV20-1 and TRBJ1-1; D is possibly TRBD1 (6 bases). CDR3 length equals 15 residues. Germline assignment: CDR1 DFQATT and CDR2 SNEGSKA (reference sequence). V lost 3 bases and J lost 4, with 18 bases in between.

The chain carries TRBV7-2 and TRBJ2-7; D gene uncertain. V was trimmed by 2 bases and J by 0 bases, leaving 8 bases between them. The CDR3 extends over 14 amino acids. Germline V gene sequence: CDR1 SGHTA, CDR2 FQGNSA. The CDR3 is CASSLKGGSYEQYF. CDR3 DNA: TGTGCCAGCAGCTTAAAAGGCGGCTCCTACGAGCAGTACTTC.

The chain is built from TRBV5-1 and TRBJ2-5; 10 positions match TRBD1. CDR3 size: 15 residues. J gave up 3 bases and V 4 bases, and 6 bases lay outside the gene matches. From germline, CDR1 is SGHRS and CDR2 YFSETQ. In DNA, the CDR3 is TGCGCCAGCAGCCATGCCGGGACAGGGGAAGAGACCCAGTACTTC. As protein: CASSHAGTGEETQYF.

CDR3 in amino acids: CAWSRQREGYTF. In DNA form, the CDR3 reads TGTGCCTGGTCCCGACAGCGGGAGGGCTACACCTTC. The chain employs TRBV30 and TRBJ1-2; tentatively, D is TRBD1 (5 bases). This CDR3 is 12 amino acids long. Trimming cost V 5 bases and J 8 bases, with 15 bases left between them. The germline CDR1 and CDR2 sequences are GTSNPN and SVGIG (reference sequence).

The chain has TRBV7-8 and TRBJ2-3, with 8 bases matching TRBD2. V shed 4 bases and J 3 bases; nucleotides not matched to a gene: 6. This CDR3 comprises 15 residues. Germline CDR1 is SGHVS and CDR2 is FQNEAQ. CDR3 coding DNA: TGTGCCAGCAGCTCACAATCTAGCGGGACAGATACGCAGTATTTT. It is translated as CASSSQSSGTDTQYF.

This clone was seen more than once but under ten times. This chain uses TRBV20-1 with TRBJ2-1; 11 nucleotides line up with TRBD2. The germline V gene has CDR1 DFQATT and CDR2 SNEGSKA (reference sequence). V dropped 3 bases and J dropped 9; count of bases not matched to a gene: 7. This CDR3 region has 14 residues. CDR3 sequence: CSASPLLAGAEQFF. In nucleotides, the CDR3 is TGCAGTGCTAGTCCCCTACTAGCGGGGGCTGAGCAGTTCTTC.

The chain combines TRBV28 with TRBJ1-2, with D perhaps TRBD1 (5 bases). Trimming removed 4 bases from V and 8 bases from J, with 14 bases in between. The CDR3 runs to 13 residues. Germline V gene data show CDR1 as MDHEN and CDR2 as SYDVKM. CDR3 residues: CASSSGGTRGYTF. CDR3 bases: TGTGCCAGCAGTTCTGGGGGGACGAGGGGCTACACCTTC.

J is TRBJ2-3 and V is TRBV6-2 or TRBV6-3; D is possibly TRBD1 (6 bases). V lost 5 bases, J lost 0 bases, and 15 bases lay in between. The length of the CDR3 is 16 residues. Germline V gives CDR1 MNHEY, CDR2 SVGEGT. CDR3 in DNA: TGTGCCAGCAGTGGCAGACAGGACCCTAGCACAGATACGCAGTATTTT. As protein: CASSGRQDPSTDTQYF.

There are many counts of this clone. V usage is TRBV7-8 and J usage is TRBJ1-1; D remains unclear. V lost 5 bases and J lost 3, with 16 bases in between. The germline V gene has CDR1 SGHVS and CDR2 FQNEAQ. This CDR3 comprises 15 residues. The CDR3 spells CASSQTLTRDTEAFF. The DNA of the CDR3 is TGTGCCAGCAGCCAAACCCTGACCCGGGACACTGAAGCTTTCTTT.

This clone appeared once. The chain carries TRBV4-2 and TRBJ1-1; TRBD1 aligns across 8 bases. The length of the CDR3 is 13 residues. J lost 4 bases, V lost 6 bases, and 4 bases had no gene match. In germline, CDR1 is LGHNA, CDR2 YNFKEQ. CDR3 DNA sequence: TGTGCCAGCAGGAAGACAGGGGTCACTGAAGCTTTCTTT. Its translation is CASRKTGVTEAFF.

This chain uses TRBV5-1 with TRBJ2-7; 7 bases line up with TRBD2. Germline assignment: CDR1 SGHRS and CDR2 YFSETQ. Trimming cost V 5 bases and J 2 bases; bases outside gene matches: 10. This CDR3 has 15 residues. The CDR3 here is CASSRDRAGAYEQYF. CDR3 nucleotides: TGCGCCAGCAGTCGTGATAGGGCGGGAGCCTACGAGCAGTACTTC. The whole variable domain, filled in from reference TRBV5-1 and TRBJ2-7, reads KAGVTQTPRYLIKTRGQQVTLSCSPISGHRSVSWYQQTPGQGLQFLFEYFSETQRNKGNFPGRFSGRQFSNSRSEMNVSTLELGDSALYLCASSRDRAGAYEQYFGPGTRLTVT.